This TCR beta chain was sequenced in a study of T cells after yellow fever vaccination. For the study at large: The fractions with low cell numbers were processed using SMART-Seq v4 Ultra Low Input.

Whole-study results and caveats: Post-booster repertoires again held most primary-vaccination clones (roughly 96% CD4, approximately 90% CD8).

CDR1 is LNHDA, CDR2 SQIVND, per germline (reference sequence). Trimming pared 5 bases from V and 3 bases from J, leaving 8 bases between. This CDR3 comprises 14 residues. UMIs and a universal primer site were added when TCR cDNA was made by 5'RACE template switching. Via MiXCR, TCRdb re-called the 5' RACE reads, giving one row per CDR3 protein. Here the sample spans hundreds of thousands of distinct CDR3 sequences, approximately 13% being singletons. This clonotype has just a few counts. What it recognizes is unknown. The sequenced sample was PBMCs, obtained on the day of the yellow fever booster vaccination. The sequence was collected from a man aged 25-40 years who received the YFV17D yellow fever vaccine. The chain employs TRBV19 and TRBJ2-6; unclear D gene. CDR3 sequence reads: CASSWGVGANVLTF. DNA for the CDR3: TGTGCCAGTAGTTGGGGTGTTGGGGCCAACGTCCTGACTTTC.